The 18 T cell receptor beta chains below were found in one sample sequenced in a study of T cells in Graves' hyperthyroidism and ophthalmopathy (dated by TCRdb to the late 2010s). The method behind the library was multiplex PCR. Sequenced on an Illumina HiSeq 2000. The TCR beta CDR3 regions were amplified from RNA transcripts. A first-round RT-PCR of the TCR CDR3 used the HTBI primer set with the Qiagen OneStep RT-PCR kit. TCRdb reprocessed the public reads (quality trimming at Q25 with fastp, clone calling with MiXCR) and kept in-frame beta chains. Every CDR3 protein is listed once, alongside the most common genes and DNA of its rows. Across this sample there are a few hundred thousand distinct CDR3 sequences, with approximately 16% seen only once. The ten largest account for 30% to 35% of the sample. Sequencing used blood. These receptors all stem from a woman aged 45-65 years with Graves' hyperthyroidism that later progressed to Graves' ophthalmopathy.

This clonotype was detected many times. The genes are TRBV28 and TRBJ2-5; a weak D match, TRBD1 (5 bases). V was pared by 2 bases and J by 7 bases, with 14 bases between. The CDR3 runs to 14 residues. Per germline, CDR1 MDHEN and CDR2 SYDVKM. The CDR3 region is CASSLPGRPGTQYF. DNA of the CDR3: TGTGCCAGCAGTTTACCAGGGCGCCCCGGGACCCAGTACTTC.

This chain links TRBV19 with TRBJ2-1; 7 bases line up with TRBD1. This CDR3 comprises 15 residues. In germline, CDR1 is LNHDA, CDR2 SQIVND (reference sequence). The V gene end was trimmed by 6 bases and the J gene end by 2 bases; junction bases not matched to a gene: 7. The CDR3: CASSPRQGPYNEQFF. CDR3 in DNA: TGTGCCAGTAGCCCCCGACAGGGCCCCTACAATGAGCAGTTCTTC.

This clonotype was recorded many times. The chain is built from TRBV6-1 and TRBJ1-2, with 7 bases aligning to TRBD1. The junction had 10 bases not matched to a gene; V was cut back by 3 bases and J by 0 bases. Germline lookup yields CDR1 MNHNS and CDR2 SASEGT. This CDR3 contains 17 residues. CDR3 amino acids: CASSDPAGTAANYGYTF. CDR3 nucleotide sequence: TGTGCCAGCAGTGACCCTGCCGGGACAGCCGCTAACTATGGCTACACCTTC.

This clonotype appeared many times. At one of its ends the junction is not consistent with the germline gene, which may arise from a read error. The rearrangement joins TRBV10-3 to TRBJ1-4; no definite D call. Germline values: CDR1 ENHRY, CDR2 SYGVKD. This CDR3 is built from 14 residues. Written as DNA, the CDR3 is TGTGCCATAAGTGGGAGTTCAACTAATGAAAAACTGTTTTTT. It codes for CAISGSSTNEKLFF.

This clonotype was observed many times. The chain has TRBV7-9 and TRBJ2-7; no clear D gene. This CDR3 is 14 amino acids long. Deletions cut 3 bases from V and 5 bases from J, with 14 bases between. Germline values: CDR1 SEHNR, CDR2 FQNEAQ (reference sequence). The CDR3 DNA sequence: TGTGCCAGCAGCTTTGAGTCTCAAAGCGACGAGCAGTACTTC. Translation: CASSFESQSDEQYF.

Many counts were recorded for this clonotype. J is TRBJ1-1 and V is TRBV27, with TRBD1 as a possible D gene (5 bases). V dropped 0 bases and J dropped 0 bases, with 8 bases sitting between them. The CDR3 totals 15 residues. Germline CDR1 and CDR2: MNHEY and SMNVEV (reference sequence). The CDR3 loop is CASSLSGRVNTEAFF. The CDR3 coding sequence is TGTGCCAGCAGTTTATCGGGCAGGGTGAACACTGAAGCTTTCTTT.

The chain uses TRBV5-5 and TRBJ2-2; the D call may be TRBD1 or TRBD2 (6 bases each). The ends were cut back, 0 bases at V and 5 bases at J, with 14 bases in the middle. The CDR3 runs to 16 residues. CDR1 is SGHKS and CDR2 is YYEKEE in the germline V gene (reference sequence). Here the CDR3 reads CASSLVGGRWTGELFF. CDR3 coding DNA: TGTGCCAGCAGCTTGGTAGGGGGGCGTTGGACCGGGGAGCTGTTTTTT.

This clonotype was seen only a few times. The chain has TRBV7-9 and TRBJ2-4; 9 bases are shared with TRBD1. With V trimmed by 1 base and J by 11 bases, 9 bases remained unmatched. The CDR3 runs 15 residues. Germline-derived CDR1 and CDR2 are SEHNR and FQNEAQ (reference sequence). CDR3 loop: CASSLGTGAGRLQYF. The CDR3 DNA is TGTGCCAGCAGCTTAGGGACAGGGGCCGGTCGACTTCAGTACTTC.

This clonotype was observed at least ten times. The chain joins TRBV9 to TRBJ1-1, with a weak D call TRBD1 (5 bases). Germline V gene sequence: CDR1 SGDLS, CDR2 YYNGEE. The ends were cut back, 3 bases at V and 1 base at J, with 13 bases in the middle. The CDR3 sequence is 15 residues long. The CDR3 here is CASSAAGHWNTEAFF. In DNA, the CDR3 is TGTGCCAGCAGCGCCGCAGGACACTGGAACACTGAAGCTTTCTTT.

Only a few counts were recorded for this clonotype. The chain has TRBV5-1 and TRBJ1-1; D is possibly TRBD1 (5 bases). This CDR3 is built from 18 residues. V was cut by 2 bases and J by 5 bases, with 25 bases left in between. Germline V gene data show CDR1 as SGHRS and CDR2 as YFSETQ. Here the CDR3 reads CASSFDLQGNVGKTEAFF. The CDR3 region has the DNA TGCGCCAGCAGCTTCGACCTTCAGGGAAACGTTGGGAAAACTGAAGCTTTCTTT. The whole variable domain, filled in from reference TRBV5-1 and TRBJ1-1, reads KAGVTQTPRYLIKTRGQQVTLSCSPISGHRSVSWYQQTPGQGLQFLFEYFSETQRNKGNFPGRFSGRQFSNSRSEMNVSTLELGDSALYLCASSFDLQGNVGKTEAFFGQGTRLTVV.

On this clonotype itself: A much larger clone lies one base from this, so it may be a read error. The CDR3 bases are TGCGCCAGCAGCTCTGTAGAGGACACTGAAGCTTTCTTT. Protein product: CASSSVEDTEAFF. This rearrangement joins TRBV5-1 to TRBJ1-1, with unresolved D. Trimming cost V 3 bases and J 3 bases, with 9 bases left between them. Germline values: CDR1 SGHRS, CDR2 YFSETQ. This CDR3 is built from 13 residues.

Many counts were recorded for this clonotype. The V and J genes are TRBV6-1 and TRBJ1-2, with 9 bases fitting TRBD1. CDR1 is MNHNS, CDR2 SASEGT, per germline. Trimming at V came to 7 bases and at J to 7 bases, leaving 10 bases not matched to a gene. This CDR3 region has 14 residues. CDR3 nucleotides: TGTGCCAGCACCCCGCTACAGGGGGCAGTTGGCTACACCTTC. Protein: CASTPLQGAVGYTF.

This clonotype was recorded at least ten times. The chain combines TRBV5-1 with TRBJ1-1; no firm D call. The CDR3 runs to 11 residues. Germline CDR1 is SGHRS and CDR2 is YFSETQ. V was pared by 0 bases and J by 11 bases, with 8 bases between. The DNA for the CDR3 is TGCGCCAGCAGCTTGGGATGGGAGGCTTTCTTT. Translated, it gives CASSLGWEAFF.

Concerning this clonotype: A much bigger clone sits one base away, suggesting this may be a read error. The gene calls are TRBV20-1 and TRBJ2-5; the D gene is possibly TRBD2 (6 bases). Trimming removed 6 bases at V and 5 bases at J, with 13 bases between. CDR1 DFQATT and CDR2 SNEGSKA come from the germline V gene (reference sequence). This CDR3 spans 12 amino acids. The CDR3 spells CSAPGLLETQYF. CDR3 DNA sequence: TGCAGTGCCCCCGGACTATTGGAGACCCAGTACTTC.

Many counts were recorded for this clonotype. The chain combines TRBV2 with TRBJ1-5; 7 nucleotides agree with TRBD1. Trimming removed 7 bases from V and 5 bases from J; junction bases left unmatched: 8. The CDR3 runs 14 residues. Germline V gene data show CDR1 as SNHLY and CDR2 as FYNNEI. CDR3 protein: CASTPDRAYQPQHF. Written as DNA, the CDR3 is TGTGCCAGCACGCCTGACAGGGCATATCAGCCCCAGCATTTT.

This clonotype was detected many times. V and J are TRBV20-1 and TRBJ2-7; no clear D gene. Deletions cut 5 bases from V and 6 bases from J, with 20 bases between. The germline V gene encodes CDR1 DFQATT and CDR2 SNEGSKA (reference sequence). CDR3 length: 14 amino acids. Here the CDR3 DNA reads TGCAGTGCTCTGCTGGCCCGGGCGGCGTCCGAGCAGTACTTC. Protein: CSALLARAASEQYF.

This clonotype was detected only a few times. The chain uses TRBV20-1 and TRBJ2-1, with 12 bases lining up with TRBD2. Germline-derived CDR1 and CDR2 are DFQATT and SNEGSKA (reference sequence). This CDR3 has 14 residues. The V gene end was trimmed by 1 base and the J gene end by 7 bases; junction bases not matched to a gene: 2. Written as DNA, the CDR3 is TGCAGTGCTAGAGCGCTAGCGGGAGGGAATGAGCAGTTCTTC. Amino acid sequence: CSARALAGGNEQFF.

Of note for this clonotype: At one end, the junction sequence differs from germline, possibly due to a read error. The genes are TRBV19 and TRBJ2-7; TRBD2 is a possible D gene (8 bases). This CDR3 comprises 18 residues. The germline gives CDR1 LNHDA, CDR2 SQIVND (reference sequence). As DNA, the CDR3 is TGTGCCAGTAGTATGCGGACAGGAGATAGCGGGATCTCCCACGAGCAGTACTTC. Residues: CASSMRTGDSGISHEQYF.